The 17 T cell receptor beta chains listed next were all sequenced from one sample in a study of T cell changes during pregnancy in multiple sclerosis. TCRdb keeps only in-frame clones here, not all; method: immunoSEQ multiplex PCR. This table holds 55,000 to 70,000 clones, around 85% found once. Sequencing used CD4+ T cells from peripheral blood mononuclear cells, obtained in the third trimester of pregnancy. Receptors were obtained from a female donor with multiple sclerosis, enrolled in a pregnancy study.

This chain uses TRBV30 with TRBJ1-6; possibly TRBD1 for D (5 bases). Germline V lookup: CDR1 GTSNPN, CDR2 SVGIG (reference sequence). This CDR3 has 14 residues. Deletions cut 3 bases from V and 14 bases from J, with 20 bases between. The CDR3 is CAWREGTRSLSLHF. CDR3 nucleotides: TGTGCCTGGAGGGAGGGGACTAGGTCATTGTCCCTCCACTTT.

The genes are TRBV7-2 and TRBJ2-3, with D hard to call. CDR1 and CDR2 from the germline V gene are SGHTA and FQGNSA. Between the trimmed V and J ends, which lost 7 bases and 0 bases, there was a span of 8 bases. The CDR3 contains 13 residues. The CDR3 sequence: CASKETSTDTQYF. In DNA form, the CDR3 reads TGTGCCAGCAAGGAGACTAGCACAGATACGCAGTATTTT.

Written as DNA, the CDR3 is TGCGCCAGCAGCCAGGAAGGGGCTTCGGTCTCTGGAAACACCATATATTTT. Amino acids: CASSQEGASVSGNTIYF. The rearrangement uses TRBV4-1 and TRBJ1-3; a weak D match, TRBD1 (5 bases). There are 17 residues in the CDR3. Germline assignment: CDR1 MGHRA and CDR2 YSYEKL. The germline V and J ends were trimmed by 3 bases and 0 bases, with 15 bases remaining between them.

The V and J genes are TRBV21-1 and TRBJ1-1; the table assigns TRBD1, which was not confirmed against the DNA. TRBV21-1 is an annotated pseudogene. The CDR3 has 16 amino acids. CDR3 residues: CASSKAQALGQTEAFF. The CDR3 DNA is TGTGCCAGCAGCAAAGCGCAGGCGTTGGGGCAGACTGAAGCTTTCTTT.

V gene TRBV6-6 combines with J gene TRBJ1-2; TRBD1 might be the D (5 bases). This CDR3 region has 13 residues. Germline loops: CDR1 MNHNY, CDR2 SVGAGI (reference sequence). Trimming stripped 6 bases from V and 7 bases from J, with 15 bases between. This CDR3 is CASSPFPGGGYTF. DNA of the CDR3: TGTGCCAGCAGCCCCTTCCCCGGGGGTGGCTACACCTTC.

J is TRBJ2-1 and V is TRBV30; D is unclear. The V and J ends lost 0 bases and 6 bases respectively, with 12 bases between them. The length of the CDR3 is 14 residues. Germline V gene lookup returns CDR1 GTSNPN and CDR2 SVGIG (reference sequence). The CDR3, as DNA: TGTGCCTGGAGTGTTCTGAGGATAGGCAATGAGCAGTTCTTC. This codes for CAWSVLRIGNEQFF.

The chain carries TRBV25-1 and TRBJ1-2; 7 nucleotides agree with TRBD1. The CDR3 extends over 16 amino acids. V was clipped by 4 bases and J by 5 bases; unmatched bases: 13. Looked up from germline, CDR1 is MGHDK and CDR2 is SYGVNS. CDR3 in DNA: TGTGCCAGCAGTGTGGGTCTGGACGCAGGGGGTTATGGCTACACCTTC. As protein: CASSVGLDAGGYGYTF.

The chain recombines TRBV19 with TRBJ2-2, with D perhaps matching TRBD1 (6 bases). V dropped 6 bases and J dropped 2 bases, with 16 bases sitting between them. Germline V gene data show CDR1 as LNHDA and CDR2 as SQIVND (reference sequence). This CDR3 spans 16 amino acids. CDR3 amino acids: CASRPGHNINTGELFF. In DNA, the CDR3 is TGTGCCAGTAGGCCGGGACACAATATTAACACCGGGGAGCTGTTTTTT. The full variable domain, its missing parts supplied by reference TRBV19 and TRBJ2-2, is DGGITQSPKYLFRKEGQNVTLSCEQNLNHDAMYWYRQDPGQGLRLIYYSQIVNDFQKGDIAEGYSVSREKKESFPLTVTSAQKNPTAFYLCASRPGHNINTGELFFGEGSRLTVL.

The chain joins TRBV7-2 to TRBJ2-1; unclear D gene. CDR3 length: 12 amino acids. Germline values: CDR1 SGHTA, CDR2 FQGNSA. V gave up 3 bases and J gave up 6 bases, with 6 bases separating them. The CDR3 nucleotides are TGTGCCAGCAGCTTTTTCGGCAATGAGCAGTTCTTC. This sequence encodes CASSFFGNEQFF.

This clone was observed once. V usage is TRBV6-1 and J usage is TRBJ2-2; TRBD1 aligns across 7 bases. The ends lost 4 bases at V and 6 bases at J; junction bases unmatched: 11. Germline CDR1 MNHNS, CDR2 SASEGT. The CDR3 runs 16 residues. CDR3 DNA sequence: TGTGCCAGCAGTGGAAGCCTACAGGGGAGCTCCGGGGAGCTGTTTTTT. It yields the protein CASSGSLQGSSGELFF.

This clone has a single count. V gene TRBV4-3 combines with J gene TRBJ1-2, with 7 bases matching TRBD1. The CDR3 runs 15 residues. Trimming removed 3 bases from V and 4 bases from J; junction bases left unmatched: 8. Germline V gene data show CDR1 as LGHNA and CDR2 as YSLEER. The CDR3 nucleotides read TGCGCCAGCAGCCAGGGTACAGGGGAAGGCTATGGCTACACCTTC. Translating gives CASSQGTGEGYGYTF.

V is TRBV9 and J is TRBJ2-7; 8 bases match TRBD1. The CDR3 spans 16 residues. The V gene end was trimmed by 1 base and the J gene end by 3 bases; junction bases not matched to a gene: 9. Germline V CDR1 and CDR2: SGDLS, YYNGEE. As DNA, the CDR3 is TGTGCCAGCAGCGTATCCGACAGGGGCTACCTCTACGAGCAGTACTTC. Its translation is CASSVSDRGYLYEQYF.

The rearrangement joins TRBV10-3 to TRBJ1-3; TRBD1 aligns across 9 bases. The CDR3 runs 15 residues. Per germline, CDR1 ENHRY and CDR2 SYGVKD. Trimming removed 8 bases from V and 2 bases from J; junction bases left unmatched: 7. The CDR3 sequence: CAIGGTGRAGNTIYF. In DNA, the CDR3 is TGTGCCATCGGGGGGACAGGGAGGGCTGGAAACACCATATATTTT.

The chain employs TRBV18 and TRBJ2-5, with D maybe TRBD2 (6 bases). Germline V gene data show CDR1 as KGHSH and CDR2 as LQKENI. The CDR3 covers 15 residues. Trimming took 2 bases from V and 1 from J, leaving 11 bases between them. The CDR3 sequence: CASSPSSDLQETQYF. The CDR3 region has the DNA TGTGCCAGCTCACCATCTAGCGACCTCCAAGAGACCCAGTACTTC.

In its sample, this clone was seen a few times. The chain combines TRBV30 with TRBJ2-4; 7 bases are a match to TRBD1. Germline assignment: CDR1 GTSNPN and CDR2 SVGIG (reference sequence). V lost 3 bases, J lost 0 bases, and 8 bases stayed unmatched. This CDR3 is built from 16 residues. The DNA of the CDR3 is TGTGCCTGGAGGGGCGACAGGGCACTAGCCAAAAACATTCAGTACTTC. Amino acids: CAWRGDRALAKNIQYF. The complete variable domain, with remaining parts taken from reference TRBV30 and TRBJ2-4, reads SQTIHQWPATLVQPVGSPLSLECTVEGTSNPNLYWYRQAAGRGLQLLFYSVGIGQISSEVPQNLSASRPQDRQFILSSKKLLLSDSGFYLCAWRGDRALAKNIQYFGAGTRLSVL.

This clone was seen more than once but under ten times. The chain couples TRBV6-1 to TRBJ1-2, with TRBD1 matching over 9 bases. Germline V gene data show CDR1 as MNHNS and CDR2 as SASEGT. J lost 6 bases, V lost 0 bases, and 2 bases had no gene match. The CDR3 runs to 14 residues. The CDR3 loop is CASSEAGQGDGYTF. The CDR3 DNA is TGTGCCAGCAGTGAAGCGGGACAGGGAGATGGCTACACCTTC.

Concerning this clone itself: The sample contains more than one DNA sequence encoding this CDR3. V is TRBV27 and J is TRBJ1-1; TRBD1 is a possible D gene (6 bases). Germline V gene data show CDR1 as MNHEY and CDR2 as SMNVEV (reference sequence). V lost 3 bases and J lost 5, with 10 bases in between. The CDR3 loop spans 13 amino acids. The CDR3 coding sequence is TGTGCCAGCAGTTTCCTAGGGGGAACTGAAGCTTTCTTT. Translating gives CASSFLGGTEAFF.